These 6 T cell receptor beta chains were all obtained from the same sample, sequenced in a study of response to subunit inactivated influenza vaccine. A single record per CDR3 protein comes from TCRdb applying MiXCR to the RT-PCR reads. The sample has about 800,000 distinct CDR3 sequences; 21% are singletons. Sequenced material: PBMCs from blood, taken less than 6 days after vaccination. These receptors were collected from a man aged 50 to 59 who received an inactivated influenza vaccine.

The chain joins TRBV10-3 to TRBJ2-1; TRBD2 matches 7 bases. The CDR3 covers 17 residues. The germline CDR1 and CDR2 sequences are ENHRY and SYGVKD. Losses at the gene ends were 0 bases for V and 1 base for J; bases not matched to a gene: 6. CDR3 sequence reads: CAISESIAGVSYNEQFF. CDR3 bases: TGTGCCATCAGTGAGTCTATTGCGGGGGTTTCCTACAATGAGCAGTTCTTC.

This clonotype was recorded a few times. V gene TRBV7-2 combines with J gene TRBJ2-1; 7 bases map to TRBD2. Trimming removed 2 bases from V and 5 bases from J; junction bases left unmatched: 12. This CDR3 region has 17 residues. The germline CDR1 and CDR2 sequences are SGHTA and FQGNSA. In DNA, the CDR3 is TGTGCCAGCAGCTTAATCCTGGGGGGGGACGCTGACAATGAGCAGTTCTTC. Translated, it gives CASSLILGGDADNEQFF.

This chain joins TRBV24-1 and TRBJ2-3; perhaps TRBD1 as D (6 bases). The CDR3 runs to 16 residues. Germline loops: CDR1 KGHDR, CDR2 SFDVKD. Between the trimmed V and J ends, which lost 2 bases and 0 bases, there was a span of 11 bases. The CDR3 DNA reads TGTGCCACCAGTGATTCACGGACAGCTAGCACAGATACGCAGTATTTT. This translates into CATSDSRTASTDTQYF.

This chain links TRBV5-5 with TRBJ1-5; TRBD1 agrees at 8 bases. After removal of 1 base from V and 2 bases from J, the junction contained 2 bases not matched to a gene. The CDR3 contains 15 residues. Germline V CDR1 and CDR2: SGHKS, YYEKEE (reference sequence). The CDR3 protein is CASSLMDRGNQPQHF. CDR3 nucleotide sequence: TGTGCCAGCAGCTTGATGGACAGGGGCAATCAGCCCCAGCATTTT.

This clonotype was observed once. The chain is built from TRBV7-9 and TRBJ2-1; 16 positions agree with TRBD2. CDR3 length: 17 residues. Per the germline V gene, CDR1 is SEHNR and CDR2 is FQNEAQ (reference sequence). J gave up 5 bases and V 7 bases, and 8 bases lay outside the gene matches. CDR3 sequence reads: CASTSGTSGRADNEQFF. In nucleotides, the CDR3 is TGTGCCAGCACCTCGGGGACTAGCGGGAGGGCCGACAATGAGCAGTTCTTC.

The chain carries TRBV6-2 or TRBV6-3 and TRBJ2-1, with 13 bases matching TRBD2. CDR1 MNHEY and CDR2 SVGEGT come from the germline V gene. The CDR3 has 15 amino acids. V lost 6 bases, J lost 8 bases, and 7 bases stayed unmatched. CDR3 coding DNA: TGTGCCAGCAGGCGACTAGCGGGGGGTCCGGATGAGCAGTTCTTC. It codes for CASRRLAGGPDEQFF.